Below, one T cell receptor beta chain is given with its context. Its target is not known. A read error is possible here, since a much larger clone lies one base away. A read error is likely, as this CDR3 ends without the conserved phenylalanine or tryptophan. Patients were excluded because of uncontrolled infection, other autoimmune disease, pregnancy or lactation. PBMCs came from 10 ml fresh peripheral blood. Germline V gives CDR1 SGHTA, CDR2 FQGTGA. The CDR3 spans 15 residues. V was trimmed by 2 bases and J by 5 bases, leaving 12 bases between them. Amplified TCR beta CDR3 regions came from RNA transcripts. First-round RT-PCR of the TCR CDR3 relied on the HTBI primer set. One entry per CDR3 protein, called by TCRdb with MiXCR from the multiplex PCR reads. The table includes about 520,000 distinct CDR3 sequences, around a quarter detected once. The data stem from a study of T cells in Graves' hyperthyroidism and ophthalmopathy. General study results and limits: The model made its ophthalmopathy prediction, and onset followed a median approximately 7 months later.

This chain uses TRBV7-3 with TRBJ2-2; perhaps TRBD2 as D (6 bases). Sequencing input: blood. This TCR derives from a woman in her thirties with Graves' ophthalmopathy. The CDR3 nucleotides read TGTGCCAGCAGCTTAGTCGCGGGGCGGACCGGGGAGCTGTTTTTG. As protein: CASSLVAGRTGELFL.